Below, one T cell receptor (beta chain) is given with its context. Its antigen target is currently unknown. Qualities for individual bases were not recorded, and no much larger clone is one base off. The immunoSEQ Assay, a bias-controlled multiplex PCR, was used to amplify TCRbeta CDR3 regions from genomic DNA. In the paper's pipeline: Within the assay, amplification of reference gene primers was used to estimate how many nucleated cells each sample contained. To quantify the absolute abundance of each unique TCRbeta CDR3 rearrangement, sequence reads were collapsed and filtered. For each sample, productive Simpson clonality was calculated by taking the square root of Simpson's diversity index across productive rearrangements. TCRdb limited this immuneACCESS table to in-frame rearrangements with V and J called. A share of clones is missing; checked studies link under half to unresolved V genes, and the rest is unexplained. D and trimming come from the DNA, and the V and J calls and clone size come from that table. The sample data list roughly 190,000 clones, and around 82% of these were observed just once. Of the sample, about 2.7% is held by the ten largest clones.

The data belong to a study of blood T cell repertoires in COVID-19 (dated by TCRdb to the early 2020s). Describing the broader study: Collaborator samples came from the United States, Italy and Spain and covered acute and convalescent phases of COVID-19. The material from the prospective study consisted of cDNA or gDNA derived from T cells, B-cell-depleted T cells, or PBMCs. Subjects who had been exposed to COVID-19, were actively infected with it, or had recovered from it provided the deeply sampled blood TCRbeta repertoires that made up the dataset. The repertoires were made available in a free public database intended to serve as a resource for research on the immune response to SARS-CoV-2. The samples were drawn from two sources: the first 160 participants of the ongoing ImmuneRACE study, and some 1,300 subjects contributed by 6 global collaborators. Sample metadata almost always included a de-identified subject ID, COVID-19 status, age in years and sex. HLA class I and class II types, where available, came from metadata supplied by the sample provider rather than from assay-based typing. General study outcomes and caveats: How much clinical and demographic metadata was included differed by source and by participant, and the metadata was provided uncurated.

Whole blood was collected in K2EDTA tubes by collaborating institutions according to the institutions' own protocols. For TCRbeta analysis, collaborators shipped samples in one of three forms: frozen whole blood, isolated PBMCs, or DNA extracted from either of those sample types. The CDR3 runs 15 residues from the cysteine to the phenylalanine. Here the CDR3 DNA is all that survives: 45 bases in frame from base 1. The chain is assembled from TRBV21-1 and TRBJ1-1. TRBV21-1 is labeled a pseudogene. What was sequenced was peripheral blood. The TCR was taken from a human donor with acute or convalescent COVID-19. The donor label of this sample is uncertain. The nucleotides read TGTGCCAGCAGCAAATTGGACTTCCTGAACACTGAAGCTTTCTTT. The resulting protein is CASSKLDFLNTEAFF.